This T cell receptor (beta chain) was identified during a study of T-cell memory formation after mild COVID-19. V was shortened by 3 bases and J by 1 base, with 8 bases between the two germline ends. Germline V gene sequence: CDR1 DFQATT, CDR2 SNEGSKA (reference sequence). The CDR3 is made up of 13 amino acids. MiXCR, applied by TCRdb to the 5' RACE reads, yields one record per CDR3 protein. The repertoire has around 310,000 distinct CDR3 sequences, 20% to 25% of them found once; the top ten carry under 25%. The TCR sequence derives from a man younger than 30 who had mild COVID-19 (a few samples of this study predate the infection). Cell type and time point are not known. The chain links TRBV20-1 to TRBJ2-3; D is perhaps TRBD2 (5 bases). The sequencing input was PBMCs or a T cell subset sorted from them (not recorded which). The CDR3 loop is CSARTMGTDTQYF. For the CDR3, the DNA is TGCAGTGCTAGGACTATGGGCACAGATACGCAGTATTTT.